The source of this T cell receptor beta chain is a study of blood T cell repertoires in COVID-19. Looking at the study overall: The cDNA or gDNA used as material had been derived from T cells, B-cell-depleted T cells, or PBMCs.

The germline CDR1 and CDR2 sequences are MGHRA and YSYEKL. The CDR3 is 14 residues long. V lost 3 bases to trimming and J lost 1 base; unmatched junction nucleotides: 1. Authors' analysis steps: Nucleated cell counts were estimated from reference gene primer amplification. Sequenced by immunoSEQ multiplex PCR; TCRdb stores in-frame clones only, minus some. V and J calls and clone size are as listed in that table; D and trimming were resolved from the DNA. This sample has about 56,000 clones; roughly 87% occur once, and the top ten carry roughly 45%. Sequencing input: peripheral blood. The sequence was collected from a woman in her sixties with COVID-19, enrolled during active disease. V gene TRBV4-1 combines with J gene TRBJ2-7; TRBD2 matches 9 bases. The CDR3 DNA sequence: TGCGCCAGCAGCCAGCGGGGGGGTTCCTACGAGCAGTACTTC. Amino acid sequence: CASSQRGGSYEQYF.